This T cell receptor (beta chain) stems from a study of blood T cell repertoires in COVID-19. Everyone who took part was roughly 18 to 95 years old, and they came from 20 to 25 US areas. The table came from immunoSEQ multiplex PCR; TCRdb's copy has only in-frame clones and leaves some out. The sample has over 130,000 clones; about 79% are singletons. The CDR3 is made up of 14 amino acids. Germline V gene sequence: CDR1 SQVTM, CDR2 ANQGSEA. The trim removed 7 bases at V and 2 bases at J, leaving 10 bases unmatched. The sequence was collected from a woman aged 50 to 60 who had recovered from COVID-19. The rearrangement joins TRBV29-1 to TRBJ1-2; 7 positions match TRBD1. Sequencing input: PBMCs or T cells enriched from blood (not recorded which). The CDR3 bases are TGCAGCGGCTTTTCCGGGACAGAGAACTATGGCTACACCTTC. Translated: CSGFSGTENYGYTF.